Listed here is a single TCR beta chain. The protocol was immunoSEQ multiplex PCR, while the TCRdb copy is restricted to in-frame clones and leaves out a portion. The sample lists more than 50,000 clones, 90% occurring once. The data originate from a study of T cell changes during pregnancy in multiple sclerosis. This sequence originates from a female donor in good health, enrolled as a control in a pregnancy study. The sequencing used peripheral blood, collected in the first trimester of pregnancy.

The CDR3 here is CASSQEERGNTEAFF. As DNA, the CDR3 is TGCGCCAGCAGCCAAGAAGAAAGGGGGAACACTGAAGCTTTCTTT. The rearrangement joins TRBV4-1 to TRBJ1-1; tentatively, D is TRBD1 (5 bases). Trimming cost V 0 bases and J 1 base, with 9 bases left between them. Germline lookup yields CDR1 MGHRA and CDR2 YSYEKL. This CDR3 is built from 15 residues.